What follows is one T cell receptor beta chain and its context. This clonotype is classified as medium-sized (0.01 to 0.1%). Its antigen remains unidentified. It has no much larger one-base neighbor in the sample; base qualities were not kept. This beta chain turned up in a library designed for alpha chains; as an off-target read, its abundance says little. The sample's time point label, decoded: sample taken at primary tumor resection. Donors were some 70 patients with early-stage, untreated non-small cell lung cancer from the lung TRACERx cohort. Whole RNA extracted from tumor and nontumor lung tissue, or from cryopreserved PBMC samples, was used for TCR sequencing without cell sorting. Only patients with enough RNA available from two or more tumor regions were chosen for TCR sequencing. Before selection, tumor and adjacent nontumor lung specimens were reviewed by a lung pathologist. Receptors were amplified or captured by 5' RACE. The instrument given in TCRdb is NextSeq 500. To allow correction of PCR and sequencing errors, the TCR library protocol tagged every TCR cDNA molecule with a unique molecular identifier. The original pipeline was this. TCR identification, UMI-based error correction and CDR3 extraction were all carried out with Decombinator tools. TCRs above a frequency of 2 per 1,000, corresponding to the top 1% of the tumor frequency distribution, were defined as expanded. Expanded tumor TCRs statistically deemed absent (corrected P<0.05) from at least one tumor region were classed as regional, and all other expanded tumor TCRs were classed as ubiquitous. Renyi diversity was computed with the R vegan package after each repertoire had been subsampled 100 times to 5,000 TCRs. CDR3 similarity networks were built from amino acid triplet string-kernel similarity, with CDR3s being connected when pairwise similarity was above 0.82. TCRdb's own reprocessing of the public reads used fastp at Q25 and MiXCR and kept productive beta chains. Each CDR3 protein gets just one entry, which takes the most common genes and DNA from the rows behind it. The V and J calls and clone size come from TCRdb's table, not from the authors' own analysis. The sample yields approximately 1,500 distinct CDR3 sequences; 20% were counted once. The ten biggest clones cover just over 20% of the sample.

The record originates from a study of spatial heterogeneity in lung cancer (dated by TCRdb to 2018 to 2020). About the study as a whole: More beta-chain than alpha-chain transcripts were consistently detected, likely reflecting higher beta-chain transcript abundance. In tumor regions, TCR transcript counts showed a strong correlation with a T cell transcriptional module score derived from matched bulk RNA-seq. In the raw uncorrected reads, each unique combination of TCR and UMI appeared more than ten times on average. TCR alpha and beta repertoires were quantitatively compared across multiple tumor regions, matched nontumor lung and blood in non-small cell lung cancer. TCR repertoire features were related to nonsynonymous mutation counts determined by whole-exome sequencing of tumor tissue. At surgery, both alpha and beta chains were TCR-sequenced in 220 tumor regions, approximately 64 matched nontumor lung samples and 56 PBMC samples. Broader findings and caveats from the paper: Confirming at a functional level the hypothesis that regional TCRs recognize regional mutations was considered to require additional single-cell paired TCR alpha and beta sequencing. Counts of ubiquitous and regional expanded TCRs correlated with counts of ubiquitous and regional nonsynonymous mutations, respectively. The number of expanded intratumoral alpha and beta TCRs correlated with the tumor nonsynonymous mutation count. Estimated TCR-seq coverage of tumor T cells was only roughly 7% for alpha chains and 13% for beta chains.

The clonotype originates from a male donor with early-stage non-small cell lung cancer. Sequenced material: lung tumor tissue, taken at surgery.

In nucleotides, the sequence is TGTGCCAGCAGTTTAAGACTAGCGGGGGGCTCTCACACAGATACGCAGTATTTT. It encodes CASSLRLAGGSHTDTQYF. The chain links TRBV27 with TRBJ2-3; 13 bases in between match TRBD2. The CDR3 measures 18 amino acids from cysteine to phenylalanine. Only the CDR3 DNA stays, 54 bases, in frame from base 1. Here V drops 2 bases and J drops 2 bases, and the junction holds 7 bases not matched to any gene. The CDR1 and CDR2 encoded by the germline V gene (reference sequence) are MNHEY and SMNVEV.